The next 28 T cell receptor beta chains were all read from a single sample in a study of cytomegalovirus exposure and HLA in healthy donors. PCR primers comprised 60 Vbeta and 13 Jbeta primers. The data were produced by immunoSEQ multiplex PCR, yet TCRdb's version contains in-frame clones alone and is incomplete. Among around 150,000 clones, about four fifths were seen once, and the ten largest hold under 5.5%. The sample consisted of PBMCs. The receptor source for this set is a man between 25 and 39 years old in good health.

V gene TRBV7-2 combines with J gene TRBJ2-7; 8 bases map to TRBD2. The CDR3 is made up of 14 amino acids. Per germline, CDR1 SGHTA and CDR2 FQGNSA. J was trimmed by 3 bases and V by 4 bases; bases with no gene match: 5. CDR3: CASSSGLAYYEQYF. As DNA, the CDR3 is TGTGCCAGCAGCTCCGGACTAGCTTACTACGAGCAGTACTTC. The full variable domain, with the rest looked up from reference TRBV7-2 and TRBJ2-7, is GAGVSQSPSNKVTEKGKDVELRCDPISGHTALYWYRQSLGQGLEFLIYFQGNSAPDKSGLPSDRFSAERTGGSVSTLTIQRTQQEDSAVYLCASSSGLAYYEQYFGPGTRLTVT.

The V and J genes are TRBV7-8 and TRBJ2-7, with 7 bases identical to TRBD1. Per the germline V gene, CDR1 is SGHVS and CDR2 is FQNEAQ. V gave up 10 bases and J gave up 6 bases; unmatched junction bases: 12. This CDR3 is 13 amino acids long. The CDR3 reads CATSTGPLFEQYF. Here the CDR3 DNA reads TGTGCCACCTCGACAGGGCCTTTATTCGAGCAGTACTTC.

The rearrangement uses TRBV4-1 and TRBJ2-7; D may be TRBD2 (6 bases). The germline V gene encodes CDR1 MGHRA and CDR2 YSYEKL. The CDR3 runs 16 residues. Trimming shortened V by 1 base and J by 2 bases, and 15 bases separated the two germline ends. The CDR3, as DNA: TGCGCCAGCAGCCAAGCCTTCGGTGTAGCGGCCTACGAGCAGTACTTC. It specifies CASSQAFGVAAYEQYF.

V and J are TRBV9 and TRBJ2-1, with a tentative D call TRBD1 (6 bases). CDR3 length equals 13 residues. Germline V lookup: CDR1 SGDLS, CDR2 YYNGEE. Trimming left V 5 bases short and J 7 bases short, with 13 bases between. The CDR3 reads CASSEITGNEQFF. CDR3 bases: TGTGCCAGCAGTGAAATCACAGGGAATGAGCAGTTCTTC.

V and J are TRBV7-9 and TRBJ1-1; D possibly corresponds to TRBD1 (5 bases). The CDR3 is 14 residues long. Trimming took 6 bases from V and 1 from J, leaving 12 bases between them. The germline gives CDR1 SEHNR, CDR2 FQNEAQ (reference sequence). In DNA, the CDR3 is TGTGCCAGCAGACCTTGGGGGGGGAACACTGAAGCTTTCTTT. Translation: CASRPWGGNTEAFF.

The CDR3 coding sequence is TGTGCCAGCTCACCCATTACAGGGGGAACCTCTGGGGCCAACGTCCTGACTTTC. Translating gives CASSPITGGTSGANVLTF. The V and J genes are TRBV18 and TRBJ2-6; 8 bases are shared with TRBD1. With 3 bases clipped from V and 0 bases from J, the junction kept 7 bases outside the gene matches. Germline-derived CDR1 and CDR2 are KGHSH and LQKENI. The CDR3 runs to 18 residues.

This chain links TRBV7-3 with TRBJ2-2, with a tentative D call TRBD2 (5 bases). V lost 2 bases to trimming and J lost 1 base, with 5 bases between them. Germline values: CDR1 SGHTA, CDR2 FQGTGA. The CDR3 loop spans 14 amino acids. Written as DNA, the CDR3 is TGTGCCAGCAGCTTAGGAGGGAACACCGGGGAGCTGTTTTTT. It codes for CASSLGGNTGELFF.

V is TRBV29-1 and J is TRBJ2-6; 12 bases are a match to TRBD2. The V and J ends lost 6 bases and 2 bases, in that order; junction bases with no gene match: 5. Germline V lookup: CDR1 SQVTM, CDR2 ANQGSEA. The CDR3 covers 16 residues. CDR3 protein: CSVQLAGGPGANVLTF. Written as DNA, the CDR3 is TGCAGCGTCCAACTAGCGGGAGGTCCTGGGGCCAACGTCCTGACTTTC.

Here the CDR3 reads CASSRLAGATTYEQYF. The DNA for the CDR3 is TGTGCCAGCAGCCGACTAGCGGGGGCTACTACCTACGAGCAGTACTTC. The chain has TRBV11-1 and TRBJ2-7; 12 bases line up with TRBD2. CDR1 is SGHAT, CDR2 FQDESV, per germline (reference sequence). J lost 2 bases, V lost 5 bases, and 7 bases had no gene match. The length of the CDR3 is 16 residues. The full variable domain, in which reference TRBV11-1 and TRBJ2-7 provide the parts outside the CDR3, is EAEVAQSPRYKITEKSQAVAFWCDPISGHATLYWYRQILGQGPELLVQFQDESVVDDSQLPKDRFSAERLKGVDSTLKIQPAELGDSAMYLCASSRLAGATTYEQYFGPGTRLTVT.

The chain links TRBV6-6 to TRBJ2-1, with unresolved D. This CDR3 is built from 12 residues. Germline V gives CDR1 MNHNY, CDR2 SVGAGI (reference sequence). V was trimmed by 6 bases and J by 2 bases, leaving 5 bases between them. CDR3 region: CASSQTYNEQFF. The DNA of the CDR3 is TGTGCCAGCAGCCAGACCTACAATGAGCAGTTCTTC.

This clone showed up just a few times. The chain employs TRBV7-3 and TRBJ2-7, with D unresolved. The CDR3 sequence is 13 residues long. Trimming took 2 bases from V and 7 from J, leaving 12 bases between them. In germline, CDR1 is SGHTA, CDR2 FQGTGA. The CDR3 sequence: CASSLATTLEQYF. The CDR3 coding sequence is TGTGCCAGCAGCTTAGCCACTACCCTGGAGCAGTACTTC.

The chain couples TRBV4-1 to TRBJ1-1, with TRBD1 identical over 8 bases. The V and J ends lost 2 bases and 5 bases, in that order; junction bases with no gene match: 7. Germline CDR1 MGHRA, CDR2 YSYEKL. The CDR3 totals 15 residues. CDR3 nucleotides: TGCGCCAGCAGCCAATCGACAGGGGCGAGGACTGAAGCTTTCTTT. Residues: CASSQSTGARTEAFF.

The sample holds a few counts of this clone. This chain connects TRBV9 to TRBJ1-4; 7 bases align to TRBD1. Germline assignment: CDR1 SGDLS and CDR2 YYNGEE. After removal of 1 base from V and 5 bases from J, the junction contained 5 bases not matched to a gene. CDR3 length equals 15 residues. The CDR3 coding sequence is TGTGCCAGCAGCGTATCCACGGGACAGAATGAAAAACTGTTTTTT. This translates into CASSVSTGQNEKLFF.

The chain has TRBV11-2 and TRBJ2-1; TRBD2 aligns across 10 bases. The trim removed 5 bases at V and 8 bases at J, leaving 12 bases unmatched. CDR1 is SGHAT, CDR2 FQNNGV, per germline. The CDR3 length is 16 residues. The CDR3 spells CASSPGWPSGSYEQFF. The CDR3 coding sequence is TGTGCCAGCAGCCCAGGTTGGCCTAGCGGGAGCTATGAGCAGTTCTTC.

CDR3 protein: CASSQDYPSYNEQFF. The CDR3, as DNA: TGCGCCAGCAGCCAGGACTACCCTTCCTACAATGAGCAGTTCTTC. J is TRBJ2-1 and V is TRBV4-1; tentatively, D is TRBD2 (6 bases). V dropped 3 bases and J dropped 1 base, with 10 bases sitting between them. This CDR3 has 15 residues. From germline, CDR1 is MGHRA and CDR2 YSYEKL.

The genes are TRBV5-1 and TRBJ2-6; the D gene is possibly TRBD1 (6 bases). The length of the CDR3 is 16 residues. V was clipped by 7 bases and J by 3 bases, with 17 bases between them. Germline V gene sequence: CDR1 SGHRS, CDR2 YFSETQ. CDR3 coding DNA: TGCGCCAGCGGCCAGAGTGGGGGCGGTGGGGCCAACGTCCTGACTTTC. Amino acids: CASGQSGGGGANVLTF.

This chain uses TRBV27 with TRBJ1-4; 9 bases match TRBD1. The CDR3 runs 16 residues. Germline V gene data show CDR1 as MNHEY and CDR2 as SMNVEV (reference sequence). V trimming: 5 bases; J trimming: 5 bases; junction bases outside the gene matches: 9. The CDR3 DNA reads as TGTGCCAGCAGTACCACCCGGGACAGGGTAAATGAAAAACTGTTTTTT. Translating it yields CASSTTRDRVNEKLFF.

This clone was found once. The gene calls are TRBV28 and TRBJ1-2; D is uncertain. In germline, CDR1 is MDHEN, CDR2 SYDVKM. V was clipped by 6 bases and J by 5 bases, with 10 bases between them. The CDR3 runs 12 residues. The CDR3 loop reads CASSLVRYGYTF. The CDR3 DNA reads TGTGCCAGCAGCCTGGTTCGGTATGGCTACACCTTC.

The rearrangement uses TRBV19 and TRBJ2-2; 12 bases are a match to TRBD2. V shed 1 base and J 7 bases; nucleotides not matched to a gene: 4. Germline loops: CDR1 LNHDA, CDR2 SQIVND (reference sequence). The CDR3 covers 16 residues. The CDR3 DNA is TGTGCCAGTAGTATAGCCGGGACTAGCGGGTACGGGGAGCTGTTTTTT. As protein: CASSIAGTSGYGELFF.

The genes are TRBV5-6 and TRBJ2-3; 7 bases are a match to TRBD1. V was pared by 4 bases and J by 1 base, with 3 bases of the junction left unmatched. Germline assignment: CDR1 SGHDT and CDR2 YYEEEE. This CDR3 is 14 amino acids long. The CDR3 DNA follows: TGTGCCAGCAGCAGGGGGCTGGGCACAGATACGCAGTATTTT. This gives the protein CASSRGLGTDTQYF.

The rearrangement links TRBV18 to TRBJ1-1, with a weak D call TRBD1 (6 bases). From germline, CDR1 is KGHSH and CDR2 LQKENI. The CDR3 loop spans 16 amino acids. V was clipped by 6 bases and J by 1 base, with 18 bases between them. This chain's CDR3 is CASSLRGQGPNTEAFF. CDR3 DNA sequence: TGTGCCAGCTCCCTCCGGGGTCAGGGGCCGAACACTGAAGCTTTCTTT.

Only a few counts were recorded for this clone. The rearrangement uses TRBV15 and TRBJ1-2; D is unresolved. The CDR3 loop spans 17 amino acids. Looked up from germline, CDR1 is LNHNV and CDR2 is YYDKDF (reference sequence). Trimming took 3 bases from V and 3 from J, leaving 20 bases between them. The CDR3 DNA follows: TGTGCCACCAGCAGGGAGCCCATCTCGGGAACCGACTATGGCTACACCTTC. This encodes CATSREPISGTDYGYTF.

This chain connects TRBV5-5 to TRBJ2-7; 8 bases line up with TRBD1. The CDR3 is made up of 13 amino acids. V dropped 7 bases and J dropped 3; count of bases not matched to a gene: 6. The germline gives CDR1 SGHKS, CDR2 YYEKEE (reference sequence). CDR3 residues: CASRTGSIYEQYF. As DNA, the CDR3 is TGTGCCAGCCGGACAGGGTCCATCTACGAGCAGTACTTC.

On this clone: A read error may account for a junction end that differs from germline. This rearrangement joins TRBV7-9 to TRBJ2-7; maybe TRBD1 (8 bases). The germline V gene has CDR1 SEHNR and CDR2 FQNEAQ (reference sequence). The CDR3 covers 17 residues. In DNA form, the CDR3 reads TGTTCCAGCAGCTTCCTACCAGCGGGACAGGTACGACAGTCGCAGTACTTC. As protein: CSSSFLPAGQVRQSQYF.

V and J are TRBV15 and TRBJ2-3, with D perhaps matching TRBD2 (6 bases). Trimming cost V 8 bases and J 6 bases, with 12 bases left between them. The CDR3 is 12 residues long. From germline, CDR1 is LNHNV and CDR2 YYDKDF (reference sequence). The CDR3, as DNA: TGTGCCACCCACGGGACTTCGGATACGCAGTATTTT. Amino acid sequence: CATHGTSDTQYF. Based on the CDR3 plus reference TRBV15 and TRBJ2-3, the full variable domain is DAMVIQNPRYQVTQFGKPVTLSCSQTLNHNVMYWYQQKSSQAPKLLFHYYDKDFNNEADTPDNFQSRRPNTSFCFLDIRSPGLGDTAMYLCATHGTSDTQYFGPGTRLTVL.

The chain employs TRBV30 and TRBJ1-5, with a tentative D call TRBD1 (6 bases). Trimming shortened V by 4 bases and J by 2 bases, and 12 bases separated the two germline ends. CDR3 length: 14 residues. Germline V gives CDR1 GTSNPN, CDR2 SVGIG (reference sequence). The CDR3 region has the DNA TGTGCCTGGACAGGGGTAGGAGGCAATCAGCCCCAGCATTTT. The encoded protein is CAWTGVGGNQPQHF.

The chain links TRBV19 to TRBJ1-5; possibly TRBD1 for D (5 bases). Germline loops: CDR1 LNHDA, CDR2 SQIVND (reference sequence). The V gene lost 7 bases and the J gene lost 0 bases, with 13 bases spanning the gap. This CDR3 has 15 amino acids. The CDR3 protein is CASKVTAYSNQPQHF. Here the CDR3 DNA reads TGTGCCAGTAAGGTGACAGCCTATAGCAATCAGCCCCAGCATTTT.

The table lists this clone with a count of one. The rearrangement links TRBV28 to TRBJ2-2; 10 bases map to TRBD2. Trimming took 6 bases from V and 2 from J; bases not matched to a gene: 0. This CDR3 has 14 amino acids. Germline V lookup: CDR1 MDHEN, CDR2 SYDVKM. CDR3 nucleotide sequence: TGTGCCAGCAGACTAGCGGGAAACACCGGGGAGCTGTTTTTT. Translating it yields CASRLAGNTGELFF.